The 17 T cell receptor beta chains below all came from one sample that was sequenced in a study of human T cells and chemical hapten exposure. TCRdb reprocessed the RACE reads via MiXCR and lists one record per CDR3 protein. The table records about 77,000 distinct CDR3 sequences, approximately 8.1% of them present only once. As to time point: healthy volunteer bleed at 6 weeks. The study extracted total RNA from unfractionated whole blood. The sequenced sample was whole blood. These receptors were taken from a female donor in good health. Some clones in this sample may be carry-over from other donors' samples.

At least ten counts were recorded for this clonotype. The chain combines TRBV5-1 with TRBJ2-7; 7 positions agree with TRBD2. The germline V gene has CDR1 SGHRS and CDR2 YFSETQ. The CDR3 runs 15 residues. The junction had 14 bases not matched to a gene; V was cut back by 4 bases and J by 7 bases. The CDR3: CASSPVGVRGEEQYF. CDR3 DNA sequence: TGCGCCAGCAGCCCCGTGGGGGTACGGGGGGAGGAGCAGTACTTC.

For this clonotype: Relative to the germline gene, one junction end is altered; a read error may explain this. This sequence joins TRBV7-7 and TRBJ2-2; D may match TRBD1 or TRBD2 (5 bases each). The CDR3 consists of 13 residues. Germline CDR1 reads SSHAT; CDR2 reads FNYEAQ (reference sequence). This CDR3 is CASSPGRGGELFF. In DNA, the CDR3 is TGTGCTAGCAGCCCGGGGCGAGGCGGGGAGCTGTTTTTT.

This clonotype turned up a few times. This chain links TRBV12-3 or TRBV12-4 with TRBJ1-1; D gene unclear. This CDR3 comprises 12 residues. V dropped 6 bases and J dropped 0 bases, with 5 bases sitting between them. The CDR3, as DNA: TGTGCCAGCAGAAGAATGAACACTGAAGCTTTCTTT. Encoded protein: CASRRMNTEAFF.

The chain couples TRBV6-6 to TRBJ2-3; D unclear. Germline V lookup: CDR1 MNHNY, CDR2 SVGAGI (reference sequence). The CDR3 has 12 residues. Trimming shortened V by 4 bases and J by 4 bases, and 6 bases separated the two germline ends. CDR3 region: CASSSPADTQYF. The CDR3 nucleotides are TGTGCCAGCAGTTCCCCGGCAGATACGCAGTATTTT.

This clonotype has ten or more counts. The CDR3 sequence: CASSPGTDNTEAFF. Here the CDR3 DNA reads TGTGCCAGCAGTCCCGGGACAGACAACACTGAAGCTTTCTTT. The chain has TRBV6-4 and TRBJ1-1; TRBD1 matches at 7 bases. Per the germline V gene, CDR1 is MRHNA and CDR2 is SNTAGT. J lost 2 bases, V lost 5 bases, and 5 bases had no gene match. The CDR3 contains 14 residues.

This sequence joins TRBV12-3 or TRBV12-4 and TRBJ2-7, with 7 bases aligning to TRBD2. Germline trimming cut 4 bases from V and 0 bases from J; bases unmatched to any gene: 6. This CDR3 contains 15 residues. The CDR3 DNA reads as TGTGCCAGCAGTTATCCGGGACTAAGCTCCTACGAGCAGTACTTC. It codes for CASSYPGLSSYEQYF.

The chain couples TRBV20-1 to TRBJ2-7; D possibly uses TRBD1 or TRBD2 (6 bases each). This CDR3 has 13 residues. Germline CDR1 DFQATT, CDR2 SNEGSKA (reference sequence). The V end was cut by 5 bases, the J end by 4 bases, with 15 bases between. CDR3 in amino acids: CSAGGGREYEQYF. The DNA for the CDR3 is TGCAGTGCTGGAGGGGGAAGGGAGTACGAGCAGTACTTC.

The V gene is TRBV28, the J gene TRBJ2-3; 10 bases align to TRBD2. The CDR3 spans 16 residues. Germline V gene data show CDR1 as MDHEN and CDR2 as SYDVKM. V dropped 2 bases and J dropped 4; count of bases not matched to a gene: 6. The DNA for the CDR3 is TGTGCCAGCAGTTTACTAGCGGGGGTAGGACCAGATACGCAGTATTTT. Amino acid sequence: CASSLLAGVGPDTQYF.

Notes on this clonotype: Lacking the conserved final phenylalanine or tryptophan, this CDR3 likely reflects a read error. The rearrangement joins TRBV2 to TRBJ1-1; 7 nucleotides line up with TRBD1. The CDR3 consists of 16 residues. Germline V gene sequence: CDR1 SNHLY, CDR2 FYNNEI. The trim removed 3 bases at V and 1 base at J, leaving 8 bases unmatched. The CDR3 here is CASSEIGQVQNTEAFL. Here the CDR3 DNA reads TGTGCCAGCAGTGAGATTGGACAGGTTCAGAACACTGAAGCTTTCCTT.

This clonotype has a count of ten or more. For the CDR3, the DNA is TGCAGTGCGAGACAGGGGCCAAATGAAAAACTGTTTTTT. Translation: CSARQGPNEKLFF. The chain carries TRBV20-1 and TRBJ1-4; 8 bases are shared with TRBD1. V lost 6 bases, J lost 5 bases, and 5 bases stayed unmatched. The germline CDR1 and CDR2 sequences are DFQATT and SNEGSKA (reference sequence). The CDR3 runs to 13 residues.

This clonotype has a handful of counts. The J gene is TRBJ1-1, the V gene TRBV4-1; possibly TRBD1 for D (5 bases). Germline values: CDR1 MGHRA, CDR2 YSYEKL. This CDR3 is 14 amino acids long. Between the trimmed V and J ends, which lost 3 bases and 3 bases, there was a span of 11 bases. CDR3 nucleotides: TGCGCCAGCAGCCAGGCCGAAGGGGACACTGAAGCTTTCTTT. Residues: CASSQAEGDTEAFF.

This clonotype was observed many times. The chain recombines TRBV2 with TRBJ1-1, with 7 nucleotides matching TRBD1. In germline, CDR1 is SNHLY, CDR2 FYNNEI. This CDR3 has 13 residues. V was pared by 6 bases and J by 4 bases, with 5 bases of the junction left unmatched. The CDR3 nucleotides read TGTGCCAGCAGAAGACAGGGTTCCACTGAAGCTTTCTTT. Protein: CASRRQGSTEAFF.

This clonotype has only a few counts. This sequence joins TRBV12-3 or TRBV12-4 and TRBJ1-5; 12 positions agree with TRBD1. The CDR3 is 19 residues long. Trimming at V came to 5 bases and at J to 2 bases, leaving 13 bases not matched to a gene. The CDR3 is CASSMSGTGGVFGNQPQHF. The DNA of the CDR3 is TGTGCCAGCAGTATGTCCGGGACAGGGGGCGTTTTTGGCAATCAGCCCCAGCATTTT.

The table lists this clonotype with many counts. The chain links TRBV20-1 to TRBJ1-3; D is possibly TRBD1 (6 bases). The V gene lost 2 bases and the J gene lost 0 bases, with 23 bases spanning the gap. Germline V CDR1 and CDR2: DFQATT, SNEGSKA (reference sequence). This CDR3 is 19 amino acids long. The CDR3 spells CSARPPGRTAPFSGNTIYF. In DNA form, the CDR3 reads TGCAGTGCTAGACCCCCAGGTCGGACAGCACCTTTCTCTGGAAACACCATATATTTT.

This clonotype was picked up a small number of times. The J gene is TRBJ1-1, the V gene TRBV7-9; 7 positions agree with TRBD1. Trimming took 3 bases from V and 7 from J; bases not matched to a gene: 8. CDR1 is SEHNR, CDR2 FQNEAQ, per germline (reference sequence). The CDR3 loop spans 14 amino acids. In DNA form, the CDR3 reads TGTGCCAGCAGCTTGCAAGGGACAGTGGATGAAGCTTTCTTT. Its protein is CASSLQGTVDEAFF. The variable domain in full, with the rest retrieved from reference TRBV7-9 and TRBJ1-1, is DTGVSQNPRHKITKRGQNVTFRCDPISEHNRLYWYRQTLGQGPEFLTYFQNEAQLEKSRLLSDRFSAERPKGSFSTLEIQRTEQGDSAMYLCASSLQGTVDEAFFGQGTRLTVV.

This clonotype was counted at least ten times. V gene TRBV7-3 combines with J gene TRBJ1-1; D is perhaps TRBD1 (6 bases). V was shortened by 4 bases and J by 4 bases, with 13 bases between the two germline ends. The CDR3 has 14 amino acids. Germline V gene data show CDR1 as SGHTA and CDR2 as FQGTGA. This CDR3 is CASSSQGESTEAFF. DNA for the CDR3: TGTGCCAGCAGCTCACAGGGTGAGAGCACTGAAGCTTTCTTT.

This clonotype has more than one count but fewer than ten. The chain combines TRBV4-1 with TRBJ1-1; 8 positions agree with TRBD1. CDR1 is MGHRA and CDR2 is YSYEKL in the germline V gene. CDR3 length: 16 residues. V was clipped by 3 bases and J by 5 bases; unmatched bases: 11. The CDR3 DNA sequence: TGCGCCAGCAGCCAGGTTCTTCGGACAGGGAAGACTGAAGCTTTCTTT. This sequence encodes CASSQVLRTGKTEAFF.